Listed here are 8 T cell receptor beta chains from one sample, sequenced in a study of blood T cell repertoires in COVID-19. Sequencing used immunoSEQ multiplex PCR; TCRdb keeps in-frame clones, though not all of them. The table includes about 300,000 clones, 75% to 90% detected once. The sequenced sample was PBMCs or T cells enriched from blood (not recorded which). The receptors were gathered from a woman in her thirties or forties who had recovered from COVID-19.

The chain recombines TRBV29-1 with TRBJ2-2; 11 bases fit TRBD2. CDR3 length equals 14 residues. Per germline, CDR1 SQVTM and CDR2 ANQGSEA. V lost 7 bases and J lost 8; bases outside the gene matches: 9. The CDR3 nucleotides are TGCAGCGCCTCGGGGGCTAGCGGGAGGGGGGAGCTGTTTTTT. It codes for CSASGASGRGELFF.

J is TRBJ1-1 and V is TRBV20-1; D is ambiguous. V lost 7 bases and J lost 4, with 10 bases in between. The CDR3 length is 11 residues. CDR1 is DFQATT, CDR2 SNEGSKA, per germline (reference sequence). CDR3 in amino acids: CSVEESTEAFF. In DNA, the CDR3 is TGCAGTGTCGAGGAGAGCACTGAAGCTTTCTTT.

This chain uses TRBV5-4 with TRBJ2-7, with TRBD2 matching 11 bases. V lost 4 bases, J lost 5 bases, and 8 bases stayed unmatched. CDR3 length: 15 residues. The germline V gene encodes CDR1 SGHNT and CDR2 YYREEE (reference sequence). CDR3 DNA sequence: TGTGCCAGCAGCCGGGAAGGTAGCGGGAGGGACGAGCAGTACTTC. It is translated as CASSREGSGRDEQYF.

The J gene is TRBJ1-1, the V gene TRBV7-2; D unclear. The CDR3 contains 12 residues. Germline-derived CDR1 and CDR2 are SGHTA and FQGNSA. The V gene lost 6 bases and the J gene lost 3 bases, with 8 bases spanning the gap. The CDR3 DNA reads TGTGCCAGCAGTCAACTAGACACTGAAGCTTTCTTT. Encoded protein: CASSQLDTEAFF.

This clone is a singleton in its sample. The chain joins TRBV5-4 to TRBJ2-7; 12 bases fit TRBD2. V lost 4 bases to trimming and J lost 3 bases; unmatched junction nucleotides: 8. This CDR3 has 16 amino acids. The germline V gene has CDR1 SGHNT and CDR2 YYREEE (reference sequence). The CDR3 DNA reads TGTGCCAGCAGCGATCGGACTAGCGGGGCCCACTACGAGCAGTACTTC. Encoded protein: CASSDRTSGAHYEQYF.

V usage is TRBV2 and J usage is TRBJ2-2; 9 positions match TRBD2. The CDR3 totals 16 residues. After removal of 6 bases from V and 7 bases from J, the junction contained 12 bases not matched to a gene. The V gene's germline CDR1 is SNHLY and CDR2 FYNNEI. CDR3 nucleotide sequence: TGTGCCAGCAGCAATAGGCTAGCGGGAAATGGCGGGGAGCTGTTTTTT. Its protein product is CASSNRLAGNGGELFF.

CDR3 bases: TGTGCCAGCAGCTTTACCCAGGGTAACACTGAAGCTTTCTTT. This codes for CASSFTQGNTEAFF. The J gene is TRBJ1-1, the V gene TRBV6-5; TRBD1 might be the D (5 bases). Germline lookup yields CDR1 MNHEY and CDR2 SVGAGI. The V and J ends lost 6 bases and 2 bases respectively, with 13 bases between them. CDR3 length equals 14 residues.

The sample holds a few counts of this clone. The gene calls are TRBV23-1 and TRBJ2-7; 10 nucleotides align to TRBD1. TRBV23-1 is classed as an ORF, of uncertain function. Losses at the gene ends were 2 bases for V and 6 bases for J; bases not matched to a gene: 13. The length of the CDR3 is 17 residues. CDR3 coding DNA: TGCGCCAGCAGTCAAGTCGACGACAGGGGGCTTTTTCGCGAGCAGTACTTC. Amino acids: CASSQVDDRGLFREQYF.